This T cell receptor (beta chain) was found in a study of cytomegalovirus exposure and HLA in healthy donors. Per germline, CDR1 MDHEN and CDR2 SYDVKM. CDR3 size: 11 residues. This clone was counted only a few times. What it binds is unknown. With 60 Vbeta and 13 Jbeta primers, the PCR was carried out. Assay used: immunoSEQ multiplex PCR; TCRdb lists only in-frame clones, some missing. The table has about 99,000 clones, about 9.4% seen once. Study results and limitations: A missense variant in DCLRE1C was later tied to TCR beta V- and J-gene trimming.

This sequence joins TRBV28 and TRBJ1-1; tentatively, D is TRBD1 (5 bases). This TCR derives from a man aged 40-49 years in good health and CMV-seropositive. Sequencing input: PBMCs. The CDR3 protein is CQAGAKSEAFF. The CDR3 DNA reads TGTCAGGCTGGGGCTAAGTCTGAAGCTTTCTTT.